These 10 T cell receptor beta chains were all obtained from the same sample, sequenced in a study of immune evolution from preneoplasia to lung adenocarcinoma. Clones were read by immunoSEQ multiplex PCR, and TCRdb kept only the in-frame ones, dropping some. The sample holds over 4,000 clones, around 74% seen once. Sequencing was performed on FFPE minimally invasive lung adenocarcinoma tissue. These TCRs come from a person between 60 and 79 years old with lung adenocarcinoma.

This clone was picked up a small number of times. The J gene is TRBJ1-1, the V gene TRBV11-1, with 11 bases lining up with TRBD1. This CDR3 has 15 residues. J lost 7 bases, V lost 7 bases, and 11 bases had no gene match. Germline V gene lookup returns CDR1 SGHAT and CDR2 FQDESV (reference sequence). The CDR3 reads CASNRLGQGVNEAFF. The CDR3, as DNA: TGTGCCAGCAACAGACTGGGACAGGGGGTTAATGAAGCTTTCTTT. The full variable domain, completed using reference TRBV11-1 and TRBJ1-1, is EAEVAQSPRYKITEKSQAVAFWCDPISGHATLYWYRQILGQGPELLVQFQDESVVDDSQLPKDRFSAERLKGVDSTLKIQPAELGDSAMYLCASNRLGQGVNEAFFGQGTRLTVV.

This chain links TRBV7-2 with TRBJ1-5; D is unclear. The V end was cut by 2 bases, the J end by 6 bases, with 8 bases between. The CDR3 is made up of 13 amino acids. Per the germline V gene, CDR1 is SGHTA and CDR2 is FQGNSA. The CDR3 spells CASSLKVSQPQHF. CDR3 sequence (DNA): TGTGCCAGCAGCTTAAAGGTTTCTCAGCCCCAGCATTTT. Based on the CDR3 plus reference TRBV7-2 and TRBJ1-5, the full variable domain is GAGVSQSPSNKVTEKGKDVELRCDPISGHTALYWYRQSLGQGLEFLIYFQGNSAPDKSGLPSDRFSAERTGGSVSTLTIQRTQQEDSAVYLCASSLKVSQPQHFGDGTRLSIL.

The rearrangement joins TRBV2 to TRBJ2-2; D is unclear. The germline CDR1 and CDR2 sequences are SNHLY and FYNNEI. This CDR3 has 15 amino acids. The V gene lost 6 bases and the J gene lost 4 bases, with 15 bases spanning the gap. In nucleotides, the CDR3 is TGTGCCAGCAGCCCACGGGCCTTCGGCACCGGGGAGCTGTTTTTT. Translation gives CASSPRAFGTGELFF.

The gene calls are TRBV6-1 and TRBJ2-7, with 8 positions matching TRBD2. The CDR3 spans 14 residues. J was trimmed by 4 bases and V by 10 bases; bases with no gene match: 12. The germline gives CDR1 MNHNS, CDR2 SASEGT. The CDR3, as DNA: TGTGCCACCACACCGGGACTAGGCCGATACGAGCAGTACTTC. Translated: CATTPGLGRYEQYF.

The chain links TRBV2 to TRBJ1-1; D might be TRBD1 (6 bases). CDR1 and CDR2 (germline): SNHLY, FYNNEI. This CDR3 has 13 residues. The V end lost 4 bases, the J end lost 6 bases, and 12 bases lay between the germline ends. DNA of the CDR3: TGTGCCAGCAGTGTAGGGGGGTTCTCTGAAGCTTTCTTT. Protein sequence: CASSVGGFSEAFF.

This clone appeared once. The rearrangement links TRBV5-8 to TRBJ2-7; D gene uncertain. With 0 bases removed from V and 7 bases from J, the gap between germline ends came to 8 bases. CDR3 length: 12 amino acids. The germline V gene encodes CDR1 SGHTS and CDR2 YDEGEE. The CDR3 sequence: CASSLAGREQYF. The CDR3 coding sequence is TGTGCCAGCAGCTTGGCGGGCCGAGAGCAGTACTTC.

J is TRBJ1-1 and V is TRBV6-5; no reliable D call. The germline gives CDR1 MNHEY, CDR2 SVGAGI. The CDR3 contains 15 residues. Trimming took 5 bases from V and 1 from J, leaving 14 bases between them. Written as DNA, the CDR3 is TGTGCCAGCAGTCTCGGTCGGGTCCAGAACACTGAAGCTTTCTTT. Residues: CASSLGRVQNTEAFF.

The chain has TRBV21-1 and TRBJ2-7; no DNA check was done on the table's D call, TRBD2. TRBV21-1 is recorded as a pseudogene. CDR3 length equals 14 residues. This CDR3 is CARCPGLAGLEQYF. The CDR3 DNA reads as TGTGCCAGATGCCCGGGACTAGCGGGACTCGAGCAGTACTTC.

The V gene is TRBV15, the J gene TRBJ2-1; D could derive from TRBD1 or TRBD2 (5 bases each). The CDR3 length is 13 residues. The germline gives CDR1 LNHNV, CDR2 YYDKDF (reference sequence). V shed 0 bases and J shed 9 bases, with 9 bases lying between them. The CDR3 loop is CATSRDPGAEQFF. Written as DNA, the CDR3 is TGTGCCACCAGCAGAGATCCCGGGGCTGAGCAGTTCTTC.

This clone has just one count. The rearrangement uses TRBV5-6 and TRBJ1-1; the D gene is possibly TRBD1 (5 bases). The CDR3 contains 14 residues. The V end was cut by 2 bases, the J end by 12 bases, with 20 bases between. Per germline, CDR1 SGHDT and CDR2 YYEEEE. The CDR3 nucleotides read TGTGCCAGCAGCTTATCAGCGCGGGGGTGGAGAACTTTCTTT. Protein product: CASSLSARGWRTFF. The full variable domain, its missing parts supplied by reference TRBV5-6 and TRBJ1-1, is DAGVTQSPTHLIKTRGQQVTLRCSPKSGHDTVSWYQQALGQGPQFIFQYYEEEERQRGNFPDRFSGHQFPNYSSELNVNALLLGDSALYLCASSLSARGWRTFFGQGTRLTVV.